The 4 T cell receptor beta chains below come from one sample, sequenced in a study of shared clonotypes between healthy human individuals. Profiling relied on immunoSEQ multiplex PCR, and the TCRdb table lists in-frame clones only, not all of them. The table shows 2.3 million or so clones, with 90% to 95% occurring only once. The source material was naive CD4+ T cells from PBMCs. The subset is: CD45RA+ positively selected. Receptors originate from a man aged 18 to 29 in good health. Some clones in this sample may be carry-over from other donors' samples.

Only a few counts were recorded for this clone. The chain links TRBV6-4 to TRBJ1-1; D remains unclear. The germline V and J ends were trimmed by 2 bases and 0 bases, with 4 bases remaining between them. This CDR3 comprises 13 residues. The germline gives CDR1 MRHNA, CDR2 SNTAGT. The CDR3 region is CASSDELNTEAFF. The CDR3 nucleotides are TGTGCCAGCAGTGACGAATTGAACACTGAAGCTTTCTTT.

V usage is TRBV19 and J usage is TRBJ1-1; D not certain. CDR1 is LNHDA and CDR2 is SQIVND in the germline V gene (reference sequence). The ends were cut back, 6 bases at V and 3 bases at J, with 14 bases in the middle. The CDR3 length is 14 residues. CDR3 DNA: TGTGCCAGTAGAAGTGAGGGAAGGTACACTGAAGCTTTCTTT. Its protein is CASRSEGRYTEAFF.

Details on this clone: Within the sample, other DNA sequences also encode this same CDR3. The J gene is TRBJ2-6, the V gene TRBV28; D may be TRBD1 (5 bases). V lost 2 bases, J lost 0 bases, and 5 bases lay in between. The CDR3 has 15 amino acids. The germline CDR1 and CDR2 sequences are MDHEN and SYDVKM. The CDR3 reads CASSLQGSGANVLTF. In DNA form, the CDR3 reads TGTGCCAGCAGTTTACAGGGCTCTGGGGCCAACGTCCTGACTTTC.

The chain combines TRBV7-9 with TRBJ2-7, with 11 bases identical to TRBD2. Germline-derived CDR1 and CDR2 are SEHNR and FQNEAQ (reference sequence). The CDR3 is made up of 16 amino acids. The V segment lost 5 bases and the J segment 2 bases; nucleotides outside the gene matches: 8. Here the CDR3 DNA reads TGTGCCAGCAGCCCCGGACTAGCGGGTATACCCTACGAGCAGTACTTC. This encodes CASSPGLAGIPYEQYF.